These 24 T cell receptor beta chains were all obtained from the same sample, sequenced in a study of shared clonotypes between healthy human individuals. CD45RO negativity and positive selection for CCR7 defined naive CD8 cells, a population that excluded terminally differentiated effector memory CD45RA+ cells. The assay was immunoSEQ multiplex PCR, and TCRdb's table has in-frame clones only and misses some. The data show about 2.2 million clones, about 93% seen once. Sequences were obtained from naive CD8+ T cells from PBMCs. All receptors come from a young man in good health. Some clones in this sample may be carry-over from other donors' samples.

The chain has TRBV15 and TRBJ2-3; D is uncertain. Trimming left V 3 bases short and J 3 bases short, with 7 bases between. Germline CDR1 is LNHNV and CDR2 is YYDKDF (reference sequence). This CDR3 is 13 amino acids long. Here the CDR3 reads CATSRERTDTQYF. DNA of the CDR3: TGTGCCACCAGCAGGGAACGTACAGATACGCAGTATTTT.

The rearrangement links TRBV4-3 to TRBJ2-5; 10 bases match TRBD1. The CDR3 sequence is 17 residues long. Per the germline V gene, CDR1 is LGHNA and CDR2 is YSLEER. V trimming: 1 base; J trimming: 4 bases; junction bases outside the gene matches: 9. The CDR3 spells CASSQVVGTGALETQYF. DNA for the CDR3: TGCGCCAGCAGCCAAGTCGTCGGGACAGGGGCTCTAGAGACCCAGTACTTC.

The chain has TRBV7-9 and TRBJ2-1; 8 bases match TRBD1. The V gene end was trimmed by 5 bases and the J gene end by 0 bases; junction bases not matched to a gene: 12. This CDR3 contains 18 residues. Germline CDR1 and CDR2: SEHNR and FQNEAQ (reference sequence). For the CDR3, the DNA is TGTGCCAGCAGCCTAAGACCCGGACAGGGACCCTCCTACAATGAGCAGTTCTTC. This sequence encodes CASSLRPGQGPSYNEQFF.

The rearrangement links TRBV9 to TRBJ2-5; tentatively, D is TRBD1 (6 bases). The CDR3 loop spans 15 amino acids. Looked up from germline, CDR1 is SGDLS and CDR2 is YYNGEE. Trimming took off 4 bases at V and 3 bases at J, with 16 bases between the two ends. The CDR3 nucleotides read TGTGCCAGCAGCAAAACCGGGACAAACAAAGAGACCCAGTACTTC. As protein: CASSKTGTNKETQYF.

The chain combines TRBV5-5 with TRBJ1-5, with D possibly being TRBD1 (5 bases). V dropped 2 bases and J dropped 1 base, with 10 bases sitting between them. In germline, CDR1 is SGHKS, CDR2 YYEKEE (reference sequence). The CDR3 runs to 15 residues. For the CDR3, the DNA is TGTGCCAGCAGCTTCGGGGCTAGCAGCAATCAGCCCCAGCATTTT. This encodes CASSFGASSNQPQHF.

The chain has TRBV13 and TRBJ2-5; possibly TRBD1 for D (5 bases). Germline-derived CDR1 and CDR2 are PRHDT and FYEKMQ (reference sequence). Trimming left V 5 bases short and J 5 bases short, with 12 bases between. The CDR3 totals 13 residues. The CDR3 loop is CASSENAGETQYF. The DNA of the CDR3 is TGTGCCAGCAGCGAAAATGCAGGGGAGACCCAGTACTTC.

This clone has just a few counts. V usage is TRBV15 and J usage is TRBJ1-1; D remains unclear. Deletions cut 0 bases from V and 4 bases from J, with 9 bases between. The CDR3 is 14 residues long. Germline V gene sequence: CDR1 LNHNV, CDR2 YYDKDF (reference sequence). In nucleotides, the CDR3 is TGTGCCACCAGCAGAGATTCCCAAGGCACTGAAGCTTTCTTT. Its protein is CATSRDSQGTEAFF.

As for this clone: The same CDR3 can be traced to other DNA sequences in this sample. The chain employs TRBV9 and TRBJ2-7; D not resolved. The V gene's germline CDR1 is SGDLS and CDR2 YYNGEE. V was cut by 0 bases and J by 1 base, with 8 bases left in between. The CDR3 is 14 residues long. CDR3 nucleotides: TGTGCCAGCAGCGTAGCTCAAGCGTCCTACGAGCAGTACTTC. As protein: CASSVAQASYEQYF.

This clone has only a few counts. J is TRBJ1-2 and V is TRBV7-9, with 7 bases matching TRBD1. Germline-derived CDR1 and CDR2 are SEHNR and FQNEAQ (reference sequence). Trimming cost V 5 bases and J 4 bases; bases outside gene matches: 13. CDR3 length equals 16 residues. CDR3 loop: CASSQQQGLRPYGYTF. CDR3 DNA: TGTGCCAGCAGCCAACAACAGGGGCTCCGTCCCTATGGCTACACCTTC. The full variable domain, completed using reference TRBV7-9 and TRBJ1-2, is DTGVSQNPRHKITKRGQNVTFRCDPISEHNRLYWYRQTLGQGPEFLTYFQNEAQLEKSRLLSDRFSAERPKGSFSTLEIQRTEQGDSAMYLCASSQQQGLRPYGYTFGSGTRLTVV.

V is TRBV29-1 and J is TRBJ2-7; the D call may be TRBD1 or TRBD2 (6 bases each). CDR1 is SQVTM and CDR2 is ANQGSEA in the germline V gene. This CDR3 is 14 amino acids long. V gave up 6 bases and J gave up 3 bases, with 18 bases separating them. The DNA for the CDR3 is TGCAGCGTCCTAGGGGGGAGTAGCGGCTACGAGCAGTACTTC. This gives the protein CSVLGGSSGYEQYF.

This clone was counted only a few times. This sequence joins TRBV9 and TRBJ2-1; 9 nucleotides match TRBD2. The CDR3 is made up of 13 amino acids. The trim removed 0 bases at V and 10 bases at J, leaving 2 bases unmatched. Germline V gives CDR1 SGDLS, CDR2 YYNGEE. CDR3 protein: CASSVGLADEQFF. CDR3 coding DNA: TGTGCCAGCAGCGTAGGACTAGCGGACGAGCAGTTCTTC.

The gene calls are TRBV15 and TRBJ2-3; D is undetermined. Germline values: CDR1 LNHNV, CDR2 YYDKDF (reference sequence). V was cut by 3 bases and J by 5 bases, with 6 bases left in between. The CDR3 is 12 amino acids. CDR3 residues: CATSSPLDTQYF. CDR3 in DNA: TGTGCCACCAGCAGCCCGCTAGATACGCAGTATTTT.

V is TRBV5-6 and J is TRBJ2-5; D is possibly TRBD2 (6 bases). The V end lost 0 bases, the J end lost 5 bases, and 8 bases lay between the germline ends. The CDR3 runs to 13 residues. The V gene's germline CDR1 is SGHDT and CDR2 YYEEEE. The CDR3, as DNA: TGTGCCAGCAGCTTGGCCGCGGGGGAGACCCAGTACTTC. This gives the protein CASSLAAGETQYF.

The chain carries TRBV30 and TRBJ2-7; D gene ambiguous. The CDR3 is 13 residues long. Germline values: CDR1 GTSNPN, CDR2 SVGIG (reference sequence). The V end lost 6 bases, the J end lost 0 bases, and 12 bases lay between the germline ends. CDR3 loop: CACTSVSSYEQYF. The CDR3 region has the DNA TGTGCCTGTACGTCCGTAAGCTCCTACGAGCAGTACTTC.

The V gene is TRBV5-1, the J gene TRBJ1-2; 9 bases line up with TRBD1. The CDR3 consists of 15 residues. J was trimmed by 4 bases and V by 4 bases; bases with no gene match: 8. Looked up from germline, CDR1 is SGHRS and CDR2 is YFSETQ. CDR3 sequence: CASSPDGTGFYGYTF. CDR3 bases: TGCGCCAGCAGCCCGGACGGGACAGGGTTCTATGGCTACACCTTC.

This chain links TRBV15 with TRBJ2-3, with D possibly matching TRBD2 (5 bases). This CDR3 has 16 residues. Between the trimmed V and J ends, which lost 0 bases and 3 bases, there was a span of 13 bases. Germline assignment: CDR1 LNHNV and CDR2 YYDKDF (reference sequence). The CDR3 loop reads CATSREAVGETDTQYF. In DNA, the CDR3 is TGTGCCACCAGCAGAGAGGCAGTGGGAGAGACAGATACGCAGTATTTT.

For this clone: In the same sample, other DNA sequences code for this CDR3. The chain couples TRBV19 to TRBJ2-3; D is unclear. V was clipped by 1 base and J by 0 bases, with 8 bases between them. The CDR3 spans 15 residues. The germline V gene has CDR1 LNHDA and CDR2 SQIVND (reference sequence). The CDR3 bases are TGTGCCAGTAGTATAGGTGCCACCAGCACAGATACGCAGTATTTT. Protein product: CASSIGATSTDTQYF.

V and J are TRBV5-4 and TRBJ2-5, with TRBD1 matching over 9 bases. Looked up from germline, CDR1 is SGHNT and CDR2 is YYREEE (reference sequence). This CDR3 region has 17 residues. V dropped 4 bases and J dropped 5; count of bases not matched to a gene: 15. Written as DNA, the CDR3 is TGTGCCAGCAGCAAGGACAGGGGAGGGCCTAGGTCGGAGACCCAGTACTTC. Its translation: CASSKDRGGPRSETQYF.

The gene calls are TRBV29-1 and TRBJ2-5, with 7 bases lining up with TRBD1. This CDR3 has 15 amino acids. V gave up 0 bases and J gave up 2 bases; unmatched junction bases: 6. Germline V gene sequence: CDR1 SQVTM, CDR2 ANQGSEA. The CDR3 loop reads CSVEDLKGAQETQYF. The CDR3 nucleotides read TGCAGCGTTGAAGATCTGAAGGGGGCGCAAGAGACCCAGTACTTC.

The chain recombines TRBV7-9 with TRBJ2-7; 7 bases align to TRBD2. Germline CDR1 reads SEHNR; CDR2 reads FQNEAQ (reference sequence). Losses at the gene ends were 5 bases for V and 3 bases for J; bases not matched to a gene: 4. This CDR3 has 13 residues. The CDR3 nucleotides read TGTGCCAGCAGCCAAGGACTAGTCTACGAGCAGTACTTC. This gives the protein CASSQGLVYEQYF.

The rearrangement uses TRBV27 and TRBJ2-1; TRBD1 matches 8 bases. The CDR3 loop spans 16 amino acids. Germline V gene lookup returns CDR1 MNHEY and CDR2 SMNVEV (reference sequence). With V trimmed by 5 bases and J by 8 bases, 14 bases remained unmatched. The chain's CDR3 is CASSPWTGPAVDEQFF. The CDR3 DNA follows: TGTGCCAGCAGTCCGTGGACAGGGCCGGCTGTGGATGAGCAGTTCTTC.

The chain combines TRBV28 with TRBJ2-7, with D possibly called TRBD1 or TRBD2 (5 bases each). From germline, CDR1 is MDHEN and CDR2 SYDVKM. The CDR3 runs 16 residues. With 6 bases removed from V and 0 bases from J, the gap between germline ends came to 18 bases. The CDR3 bases are TGTGCCAGCAGCACTATCCGGGACCTCAGCTCCTACGAGCAGTACTTC. It translates to CASSTIRDLSSYEQYF.

The chain joins TRBV6-1 to TRBJ2-7; D is possibly TRBD2 (6 bases). CDR1 is MNHNS and CDR2 is SASEGT in the germline V gene. This CDR3 contains 15 residues. The germline V and J ends were trimmed by 3 bases and 4 bases, with 16 bases remaining between them. The CDR3 DNA is TGTGCCAGCAGTGAGGCCGGGACTCCCTATTACGAGCAGTACTTC. This encodes CASSEAGTPYYEQYF.

The chain has TRBV28 and TRBJ2-3; D gene unclear. Per germline, CDR1 MDHEN and CDR2 SYDVKM. Trimming removed 3 bases at V and 4 bases at J, with 11 bases between. The CDR3 runs 14 residues. The CDR3 sequence is CASSFRKRADTQYF. DNA of the CDR3: TGTGCCAGCAGTTTCAGGAAGAGAGCAGATACGCAGTATTTT. The full variable domain, its missing parts supplied by reference TRBV28 and TRBJ2-3, is DVKVTQSSRYLVKRTGEKVFLECVQDMDHENMFWYRQDPGLGLRLIYFSYDVKMKEKGDIPEGYSVSREKKERFSLILESASTNQTSMYLCASSFRKRADTQYFGPGTRLTVL.